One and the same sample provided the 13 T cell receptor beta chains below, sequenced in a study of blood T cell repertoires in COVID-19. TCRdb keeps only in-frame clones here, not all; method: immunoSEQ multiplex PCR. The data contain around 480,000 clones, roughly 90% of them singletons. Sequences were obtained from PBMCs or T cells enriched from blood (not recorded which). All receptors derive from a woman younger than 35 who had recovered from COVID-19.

Here the CDR3 reads CASSQDRSRTGVLHF. CDR3 in DNA: TGCGCCAGCAGCCAAGATAGATCTAGGACAGGGGTACTCCATTTT. This chain links TRBV4-1 with TRBJ1-5; 9 bases line up with TRBD1. The V segment lost 0 bases and the J segment 16 bases; nucleotides outside the gene matches: 13. Per germline, CDR1 MGHRA and CDR2 YSYEKL. This CDR3 region has 15 residues.

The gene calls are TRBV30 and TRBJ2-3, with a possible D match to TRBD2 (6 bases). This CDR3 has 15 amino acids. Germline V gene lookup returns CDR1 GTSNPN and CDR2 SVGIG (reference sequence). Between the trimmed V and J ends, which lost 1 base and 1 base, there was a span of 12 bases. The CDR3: CAWSGLGGRTDTQYF. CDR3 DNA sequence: TGTGCCTGGAGTGGACTAGGAGGGCGCACAGATACGCAGTATTTT.

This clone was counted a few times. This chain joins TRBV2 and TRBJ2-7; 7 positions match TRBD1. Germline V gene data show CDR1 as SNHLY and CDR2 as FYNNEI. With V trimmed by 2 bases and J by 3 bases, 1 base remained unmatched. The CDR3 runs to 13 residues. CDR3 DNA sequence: TGTGCCAGCAGTGAATGGACAGGCTACGAGCAGTACTTC. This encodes CASSEWTGYEQYF.

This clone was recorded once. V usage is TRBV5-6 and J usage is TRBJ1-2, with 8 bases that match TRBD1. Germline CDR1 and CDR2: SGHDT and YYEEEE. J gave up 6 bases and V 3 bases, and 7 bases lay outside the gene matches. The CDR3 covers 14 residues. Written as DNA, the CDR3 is TGTGCCAGCAGCTCCCCGACAGGGGACGATGGCTACACCTTC. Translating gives CASSSPTGDDGYTF.

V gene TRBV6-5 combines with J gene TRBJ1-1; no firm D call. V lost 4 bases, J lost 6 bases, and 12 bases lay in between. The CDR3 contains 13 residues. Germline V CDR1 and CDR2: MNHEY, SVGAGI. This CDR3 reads CASSLVLESEAFF. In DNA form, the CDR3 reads TGTGCCAGCAGTTTGGTATTGGAGTCTGAAGCTTTCTTT.

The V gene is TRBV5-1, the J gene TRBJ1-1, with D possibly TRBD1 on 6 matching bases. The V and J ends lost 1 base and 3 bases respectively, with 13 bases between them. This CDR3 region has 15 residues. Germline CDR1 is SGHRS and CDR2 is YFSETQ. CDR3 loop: CASSLFGRGYTEAFF. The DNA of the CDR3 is TGCGCCAGCAGCTTGTTTGGCAGGGGCTACACTGAAGCTTTCTTT. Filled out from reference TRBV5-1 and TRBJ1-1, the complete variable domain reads KAGVTQTPRYLIKTRGQQVTLSCSPISGHRSVSWYQQTPGQGLQFLFEYFSETQRNKGNFPGRFSGRQFSNSRSEMNVSTLELGDSALYLCASSLFGRGYTEAFFGQGTRLTVV.

CDR3 residues: CASSYSGEQFF. The CDR3 DNA follows: TGTGCCAGCAGTTACTCGGGCGAGCAGTTCTTC. The rearrangement links TRBV6-5 to TRBJ2-1; D is uncertain. V was clipped by 0 bases and J by 10 bases, with 4 bases between them. The CDR3 contains 11 residues. CDR1 is MNHEY, CDR2 SVGAGI, per germline.

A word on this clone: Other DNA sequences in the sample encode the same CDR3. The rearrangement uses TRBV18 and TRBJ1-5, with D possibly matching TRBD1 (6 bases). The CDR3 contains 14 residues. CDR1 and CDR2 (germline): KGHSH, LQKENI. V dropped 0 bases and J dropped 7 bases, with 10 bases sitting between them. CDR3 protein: CASSPPGGGQPQHF. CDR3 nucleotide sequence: TGTGCCAGCTCACCACCGGGGGGGGGCCAGCCCCAGCATTTT.

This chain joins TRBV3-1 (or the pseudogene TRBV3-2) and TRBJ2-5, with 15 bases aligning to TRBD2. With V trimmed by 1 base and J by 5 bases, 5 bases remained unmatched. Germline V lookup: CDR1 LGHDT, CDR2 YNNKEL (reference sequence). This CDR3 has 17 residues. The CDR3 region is CASSQGTSGGAWETQYF. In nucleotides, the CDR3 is TGTGCCAGCAGCCAAGGGACTAGCGGGGGGGCCTGGGAGACCCAGTACTTC.

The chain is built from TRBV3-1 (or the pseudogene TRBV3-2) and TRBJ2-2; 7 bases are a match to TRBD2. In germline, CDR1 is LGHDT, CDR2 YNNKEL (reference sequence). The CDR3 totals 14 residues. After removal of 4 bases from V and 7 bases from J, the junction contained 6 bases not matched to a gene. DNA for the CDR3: TGTGCCAGCAGCCGATCGCCTAGCGGCGGGGAGCTGTTTTTT. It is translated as CASSRSPSGGELFF.

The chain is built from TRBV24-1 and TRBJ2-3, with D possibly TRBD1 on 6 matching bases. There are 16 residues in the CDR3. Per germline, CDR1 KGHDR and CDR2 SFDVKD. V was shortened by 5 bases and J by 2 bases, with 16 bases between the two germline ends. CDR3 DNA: TGTGCCACCAGTGGTGGGGGCGTTCCGAACACAGATACGCAGTATTTT. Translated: CATSGGGVPNTDTQYF.

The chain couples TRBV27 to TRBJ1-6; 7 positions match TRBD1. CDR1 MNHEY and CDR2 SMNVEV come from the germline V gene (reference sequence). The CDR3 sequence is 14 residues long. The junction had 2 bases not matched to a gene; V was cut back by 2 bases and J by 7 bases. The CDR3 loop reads CASSLQQGNSPLHF. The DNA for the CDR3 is TGTGCCAGCAGTTTACAACAGGGGAATTCACCCCTCCACTTT.

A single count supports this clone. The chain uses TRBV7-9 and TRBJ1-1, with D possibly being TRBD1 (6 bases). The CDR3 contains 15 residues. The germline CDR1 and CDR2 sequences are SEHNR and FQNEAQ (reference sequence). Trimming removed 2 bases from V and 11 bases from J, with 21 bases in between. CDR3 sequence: CASSLSRETGPLAFF. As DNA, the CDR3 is TGTGCCAGCAGCTTATCCCGAGAGACAGGTCCATTGGCTTTCTTT.